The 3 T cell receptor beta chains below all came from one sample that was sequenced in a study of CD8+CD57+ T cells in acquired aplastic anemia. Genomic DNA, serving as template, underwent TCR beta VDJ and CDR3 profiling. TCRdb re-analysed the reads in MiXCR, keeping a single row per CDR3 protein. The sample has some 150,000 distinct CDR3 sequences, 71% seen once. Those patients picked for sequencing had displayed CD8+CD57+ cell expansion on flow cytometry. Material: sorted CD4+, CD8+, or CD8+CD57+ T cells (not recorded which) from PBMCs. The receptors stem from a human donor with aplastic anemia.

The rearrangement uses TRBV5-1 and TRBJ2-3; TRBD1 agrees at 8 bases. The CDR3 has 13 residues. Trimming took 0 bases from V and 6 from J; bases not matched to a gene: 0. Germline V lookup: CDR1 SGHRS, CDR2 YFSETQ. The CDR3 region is CASSLGQGDTQYF. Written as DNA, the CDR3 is TGCGCCAGCAGCTTGGGACAGGGGGATACGCAGTATTTT.

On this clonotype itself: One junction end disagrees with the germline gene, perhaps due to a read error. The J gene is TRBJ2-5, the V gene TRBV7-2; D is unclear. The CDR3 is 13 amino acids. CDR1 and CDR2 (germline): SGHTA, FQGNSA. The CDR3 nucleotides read TGTGCCAGCAGCTTAGGTAGGATGGAGACCCGGTACTTC. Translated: CASSLGRMETRYF.

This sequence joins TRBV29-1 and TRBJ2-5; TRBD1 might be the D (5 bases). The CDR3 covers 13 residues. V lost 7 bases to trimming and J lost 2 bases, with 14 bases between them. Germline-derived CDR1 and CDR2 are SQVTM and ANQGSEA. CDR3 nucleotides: TGCAGCGCCAGACAGTTGCTTCAAGAGACCCAGTACTTC. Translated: CSARQLLQETQYF.